These 30 T cell receptor beta chains share one sample of origin, sequenced in a study of radiotherapy plus CTLA-4 blockade in lung cancer (dated by TCRdb to 2017 to 2018). Preparation of the library involved the immunoSEQ multiplex PCR assay. TCRdb took this table from immuneACCESS and kept in-frame rearrangements with V and J called. Such tables lack part of the clones; where checked against another copy, unresolved V genes explain under half of the gap, and the rest is unexplained. This sample is represented by about 45,000 clones; approximately 76% of them were singletons. Roughly 8% of the sample goes to the ten largest clones. This specimen was peripheral blood, taken from a patient treated with radiotherapy plus ipilimumab. Receptors originate from a human donor with non-small cell lung cancer who had stable disease on radiotherapy plus ipilimumab.

CDR3 region: CASTPGTGGSPLHF. The CDR3 DNA reads as TGTGCCAGCACCCCCGGGACAGGGGGTTCACCCCTCCACTTT. The genes are TRBV6-5 and TRBJ1-6, with 11 nucleotides matching TRBD1. This CDR3 spans 14 amino acids. The V gene end was trimmed by 7 bases and the J gene end by 9 bases; junction bases not matched to a gene: 5. Germline-derived CDR1 and CDR2 are MNHEY and SVGAGI.

The rearrangement links TRBV2 to TRBJ1-5, with no clear D. Germline V gene sequence: CDR1 SNHLY, CDR2 FYNNEI. Trimming stripped 3 bases from V and 9 bases from J, with 12 bases between. This CDR3 has 13 residues. The CDR3: CASSDADPRPQHF. For the CDR3, the DNA is TGTGCCAGCAGTGATGCGGACCCCAGGCCCCAGCATTTT. The full variable domain, its missing parts supplied by reference TRBV2 and TRBJ1-5, is EPEVTQTPSHQVTQMGQEVILRCVPISNHLYFYWYRQILGQKVEFLVSFYNNEISEKSEIFDDQFSVERPDGSNFTLKIRSTKLEDSAMYFCASSDADPRPQHFGDGTRLSIL.

The chain carries TRBV27 and TRBJ2-1, with D perhaps TRBD2 (5 bases). This CDR3 has 13 amino acids. Germline V gene lookup returns CDR1 MNHEY and CDR2 SMNVEV (reference sequence). Between the trimmed V and J ends, which lost 3 bases and 7 bases, there was a span of 10 bases. For the CDR3, the DNA is TGTGCCAGCAGTTTCGTCGGCGGGAATGAGCAGTTCTTC. It is translated as CASSFVGGNEQFF.

The chain carries TRBV6-4 and TRBJ2-6; the D is unclear. Trimming cost V 3 bases and J 2 bases, with 8 bases left between them. This CDR3 is built from 15 residues. In germline, CDR1 is MRHNA, CDR2 SNTAGT. The CDR3 protein is CASSEDRTGANVLTF. The CDR3 nucleotides are TGTGCCAGCAGTGAGGATAGGACTGGGGCCAACGTCCTGACTTTC.

The rearrangement uses TRBV5-1 and TRBJ2-1; the D gene is possibly TRBD2 (6 bases). Looked up from germline, CDR1 is SGHRS and CDR2 is YFSETQ. V was cut by 0 bases and J by 2 bases, with 12 bases left in between. The CDR3 is made up of 16 amino acids. The CDR3 protein is CASSLDGGVTYNEQFF. DNA of the CDR3: TGCGCCAGCAGCTTGGACGGGGGAGTAACCTACAATGAGCAGTTCTTC.

The V call is TRBV5-1, the J call TRBJ1-6, with D perhaps TRBD1 (5 bases). Germline CDR1 and CDR2: SGHRS and YFSETQ. The CDR3 runs 18 residues. V lost 0 bases, J lost 5 bases, and 18 bases lay in between. The CDR3 nucleotides read TGCGCCAGCAGCTTGGCCGGATTAGGGACCGTTAATAATTCACCCCTCCACTTT. Its translation is CASSLAGLGTVNNSPLHF.

This clone was recorded many times. This chain connects TRBV5-6 to TRBJ1-5; D call uncertain. The germline gives CDR1 SGHDT, CDR2 YYEEEE. Trimming removed 3 bases at V and 2 bases at J, with 3 bases between. The CDR3 totals 12 residues. CDR3: CASSWGNQPQHF. The CDR3 DNA sequence: TGTGCCAGCAGCTGGGGCAATCAGCCCCAGCATTTT.

This clone was counted once. The CDR3 sequence: CASSQDWTSGVNEQFF. In DNA form, the CDR3 reads TGTGCCAGCAGCCAAGATTGGACTAGCGGGGTCAATGAGCAGTTCTTC. V usage is TRBV4-2 and J usage is TRBJ2-1; 12 bases agree with TRBD2. This CDR3 spans 16 amino acids. The germline CDR1 and CDR2 sequences are LGHNA and YNFKEQ. Trimming took 0 bases from V and 6 from J; bases not matched to a gene: 3.

This chain joins TRBV29-1 and TRBJ2-5; possibly TRBD1 for D (6 bases). V lost 4 bases and J lost 6, with 15 bases in between. CDR1 is SQVTM, CDR2 ANQGSEA, per germline. The CDR3 is 13 residues long. In DNA, the CDR3 is TGCAGCGTTGGGACAGAAGATGTAAAGACCCAGTACTTC. This codes for CSVGTEDVKTQYF.

J is TRBJ2-7 and V is TRBV6-5, with 8 bases fitting TRBD1. CDR1 is MNHEY, CDR2 SVGAGI, per germline. After removal of 7 bases from V and 4 bases from J, the junction contained 6 bases not matched to a gene. This CDR3 comprises 13 residues. CDR3 in amino acids: CASNLTGVYEQYV. CDR3 nucleotides: TGTGCCAGCAATCTGACAGGGGTTTACGAGCAGTACGTC.

V gene TRBV6-6 combines with J gene TRBJ1-2; D possibly corresponds to TRBD1 (6 bases). Trimming shortened V by 0 bases and J by 8 bases, and 19 bases separated the two germline ends. CDR1 and CDR2 from the germline V gene are MNHNY and SVGAGI (reference sequence). The CDR3 runs 16 residues. The CDR3 spells CASSYSIFNRARGYTF. CDR3 bases: TGTGCCAGCAGTTACTCGATATTTAACAGGGCCCGCGGCTACACCTTC.

V usage is TRBV5-1 and J usage is TRBJ2-1; D assignment may be TRBD1 or TRBD2 (5 bases each). CDR3 size: 14 residues. Germline V lookup: CDR1 SGHRS, CDR2 YFSETQ. The V and J ends lost 4 bases and 5 bases respectively, with 13 bases between them. The CDR3 here is CASSRVGAHNEQFF. CDR3 bases: TGCGCCAGCAGCCGGGTCGGGGCCCACAATGAGCAGTTCTTC.

CDR3 sequence: CASSRSGTNYGYTF. The DNA for the CDR3 is TGTGCCAGTAGCCGGAGTGGTACTAACTATGGCTACACCTTC. This sequence joins TRBV19 and TRBJ1-2; no definite D call. Germline-derived CDR1 and CDR2 are LNHDA and SQIVND (reference sequence). CDR3 length equals 14 residues. V was cut by 6 bases and J by 0 bases, with 11 bases left in between.

This sequence joins TRBV28 and TRBJ1-5; D not resolved. Per germline, CDR1 MDHEN and CDR2 SYDVKM. The length of the CDR3 is 14 residues. Trimming left V 6 bases short and J 5 bases short, with 14 bases between. The CDR3 is CASRGWVLHQPQHF. The CDR3 DNA reads TGTGCCAGCAGGGGCTGGGTGCTTCATCAGCCCCAGCATTTT. The complete variable domain, with remaining parts taken from reference TRBV28 and TRBJ1-5, reads DVKVTQSSRYLVKRTGEKVFLECVQDMDHENMFWYRQDPGLGLRLIYFSYDVKMKEKGDIPEGYSVSREKKERFSLILESASTNQTSMYLCASRGWVLHQPQHFGDGTRLSIL.

The chain is built from TRBV6-5 and TRBJ1-2; 8 bases map to TRBD1. Germline V gene data show CDR1 as MNHEY and CDR2 as SVGAGI. The CDR3 has 14 amino acids. The ends lost 2 bases at V and 7 bases at J; junction bases unmatched: 6. CDR3 bases: TGTGCCAGCAGTTACCTGGACAGGGTAGCTGGCTACACCTTC. Its translation: CASSYLDRVAGYTF.

This chain connects TRBV19 to TRBJ1-1; the D is unclear. Trimming removed 3 bases at V and 7 bases at J, with 18 bases between. CDR3 size: 15 residues. The germline V gene has CDR1 LNHDA and CDR2 SQIVND (reference sequence). The CDR3 is CASSIRWTTADEAFF. The CDR3 region has the DNA TGTGCCAGTAGTATCCGATGGACCACGGCTGATGAAGCTTTCTTT.

The J gene is TRBJ1-3, the V gene TRBV15; D unclear. Germline CDR1 and CDR2: LNHNV and YYDKDF (reference sequence). The CDR3 is 15 residues long. V was pared by 0 bases and J by 0 bases, with 6 bases between. For the CDR3, the DNA is TGTGCCACCAGCAGAGATTTAAGCTCTGGAAACACCATATATTTT. Encoded protein: CATSRDLSSGNTIYF.

The genes are TRBV7-8 and TRBJ1-2, with TRBD1 matching 9 bases. Germline trimming cut 4 bases from V and 4 bases from J; bases unmatched to any gene: 4. The CDR3 is 14 amino acids. The germline gives CDR1 SGHVS, CDR2 FQNEAQ. CDR3 in DNA: TGTGCCAGCAGCTCAGACAGGGGGACCTATGGCTACACCTTC. It yields the protein CASSSDRGTYGYTF.

The chain recombines TRBV5-5 with TRBJ2-2, with D perhaps matching TRBD1 (5 bases). Germline CDR1 reads SGHKS; CDR2 reads YYEKEE (reference sequence). The CDR3 sequence is 15 residues long. V lost 3 bases and J 3 bases, leaving 12 bases between the germline ends. The CDR3 region has the DNA TGTGCCAGCAGCTCTGCGATCAGGGACACCGGGGAGCTGTTTTTT. Translating it yields CASSSAIRDTGELFF. The whole variable domain, remainder taken from reference TRBV5-5 and TRBJ2-2, is DAGVTQSPTHLIKTRGQQVTLRCSPISGHKSVSWYQQVLGQGPQFIFQYYEKEERGRGNFPDRFSARQFPNYSSELNVNALLLGDSALYLCASSSAIRDTGELFFGEGSRLTVL.

V usage is TRBV27 and J usage is TRBJ2-2; no reliable D call. Germline V gene sequence: CDR1 MNHEY, CDR2 SMNVEV (reference sequence). CDR3 length equals 14 residues. V lost 1 base and J lost 6, with 9 bases in between. The CDR3 nucleotides read TGTGCCAGCAGTTTATATGGTCGGTCCGGGGAGCTGTTTTTT. It codes for CASSLYGRSGELFF.

The chain joins TRBV6-5 to TRBJ1-2, with D unclear. V was cut by 2 bases and J by 7 bases, with 8 bases left in between. This CDR3 region has 12 residues. Per the germline V gene, CDR1 is MNHEY and CDR2 is SVGAGI. CDR3 amino acids: CASSYEGFGYTF. CDR3 sequence (DNA): TGTGCCAGCAGTTACGAAGGGTTTGGCTACACCTTC.

The genes are TRBV2 and TRBJ2-7; 8 bases map to TRBD1. The CDR3 is 14 amino acids. Germline assignment: CDR1 SNHLY and CDR2 FYNNEI. The V and J ends lost 1 base and 6 bases, in that order; junction bases with no gene match: 5. The CDR3 protein is CASSEGQGILEQYV. Here the CDR3 DNA reads TGTGCCAGCAGTGAAGGACAGGGGATACTCGAGCAGTACGTC.

This sequence joins TRBV27 and TRBJ1-3; TRBD1 is a possible D gene (5 bases). Germline V gene data show CDR1 as MNHEY and CDR2 as SMNVEV (reference sequence). V was cut by 0 bases and J by 2 bases, with 8 bases left in between. This CDR3 spans 15 amino acids. The DNA of the CDR3 is TGTGCCAGCAGTTTATCAACGGGGGCTGGAAACACCATATATTTT. It codes for CASSLSTGAGNTIYF.

V gene TRBV7-9 combines with J gene TRBJ1-6, with 10 positions matching TRBD1. The CDR3 spans 17 residues. Trimming at V came to 5 bases and at J to 6 bases, leaving 10 bases not matched to a gene. Germline assignment: CDR1 SEHNR and CDR2 FQNEAQ (reference sequence). CDR3 nucleotide sequence: TGTGCCAGCAGCCTTACTTCTGACAGGGGGCTTAATTCACCCCTCCACTTT. Translated: CASSLTSDRGLNSPLHF.

The chain is built from TRBV19 and TRBJ2-2, with 8 nucleotides matching TRBD1. The CDR3 covers 16 residues. Germline V gene sequence: CDR1 LNHDA, CDR2 SQIVND (reference sequence). J lost 1 base, V lost 6 bases, and 7 bases had no gene match. The DNA for the CDR3 is TGTGCCAGTAGCATCAATGACAGGGGGAACACCGGGGAGCTGTTTTTT. Protein: CASSINDRGNTGELFF.

V usage is TRBV5-1 and J usage is TRBJ2-1; D possibly corresponds to TRBD1 (6 bases). CDR1 and CDR2 from the germline V gene are SGHRS and YFSETQ. Trimming pared 4 bases from V and 2 bases from J, leaving 10 bases between. This CDR3 region has 14 residues. The CDR3 bases are TGCGCCAGCAGCCCCGGGACACCCTACAATGAGCAGTTCTTC. As protein: CASSPGTPYNEQFF.

In this sample, this clone turned up once. This rearrangement joins TRBV9 to TRBJ2-5, with 12 bases matching TRBD2. There are 15 residues in the CDR3. V trimming: 0 bases; J trimming: 3 bases; junction bases outside the gene matches: 0. CDR1 is SGDLS and CDR2 is YYNGEE in the germline V gene. CDR3: CASSVASGGEETQYF. Here the CDR3 DNA reads TGTGCCAGCAGCGTAGCTAGCGGGGGGGAAGAGACCCAGTACTTC.

This clone appeared once. The V gene is TRBV5-4, the J gene TRBJ2-2; D unclear. Germline CDR1 is SGHNT and CDR2 is YYREEE (reference sequence). The CDR3 spans 13 residues. Trimming removed 1 base at V and 4 bases at J, with 5 bases between. The CDR3 loop is CASSLKGTGELFF. The CDR3 region has the DNA TGTGCCAGCAGCTTGAAAGGCACCGGGGAGCTGTTTTTT. The whole variable domain, remainder taken from reference TRBV5-4 and TRBJ2-2, is ETGVTQSPTHLIKTRGQQVTLRCSSQSGHNTVSWYQQALGQGPQFIFQYYREEENGRGNFPPRFSGLQFPNYSSELNVNALELDDSALYLCASSLKGTGELFFGEGSRLTVL.

The V and J genes are TRBV14 and TRBJ2-5; TRBD2 agrees at 9 bases. This CDR3 spans 16 amino acids. Germline V gives CDR1 SGHDN, CDR2 FVKESK. J lost 2 bases, V lost 1 base, and 5 bases had no gene match. CDR3 sequence: CASSQGQRGAQETQYF. Here the CDR3 DNA reads TGTGCCAGCAGCCAAGGTCAGCGGGGGGCACAAGAGACCCAGTACTTC. The variable domain in full, completed from reference TRBV14 and TRBJ2-5, reads EAGVTQFPSHSVIEKGQTVTLRCDPISGHDNLYWYRRVMGKEIKFLLHFVKESKQDESGMPNNRFLAERTGGTYSTLKVQPAELEDSGVYFCASSQGQRGAQETQYFGPGTRLLVL.

V usage is TRBV5-5 and J usage is TRBJ2-5, with 13 bases fitting TRBD2. The CDR3 has 16 residues. The ends lost 4 bases at V and 6 bases at J; junction bases unmatched: 9. CDR1 is SGHKS, CDR2 YYEKEE, per germline (reference sequence). CDR3 nucleotide sequence: TGTGCCAGCAGCGCAACCGGGGGACTAGCGGGACAGACCCAGTACTTC. This codes for CASSATGGLAGQTQYF.